The 21 T cell receptor beta chains listed next were all sequenced from one sample in a study of shared clonotypes between healthy human individuals (dated by TCRdb to about 2020). The protocol used for the library was the immunoSEQ multiplex PCR assay. TCRdb holds this immuneACCESS table with in-frame rearrangements only. Some clones are missing; in checked studies, unresolved V genes explain under half, and the rest has no known cause. The sample has over a million clones on record, around 76% of them singletons. The ten largest clones represent 1.4% to 1.5% of the sample. The specimen sequenced was memory CD4+ T cells sorted from blood. The cell subset or site tag for this specimen amounts to: CD45RA-negative fraction. These TCRs come from a man younger than 35 in good health.

The gene calls are TRBV10-3 and TRBJ1-1; D possibly corresponds to TRBD1 (5 bases). The CDR3 is made up of 13 amino acids. V lost 7 bases to trimming and J lost 1 base, with 10 bases between them. The germline V gene encodes CDR1 ENHRY and CDR2 SYGVKD. In DNA, the CDR3 is TGTGCCATCACAATCCAGGGGAACACTGAAGCTTTCTTT. This translates into CAITIQGNTEAFF.

This rearrangement joins TRBV7-9 to TRBJ2-2; unclear D gene. Germline CDR1 and CDR2: SEHNR and FQNEAQ (reference sequence). The length of the CDR3 is 13 residues. V was trimmed by 4 bases and J by 6 bases, leaving 9 bases between them. The CDR3 DNA reads as TGTGCCAGCAGCTGGACCTCATCCGGGGAGCTGTTTTTT. It codes for CASSWTSSGELFF.

This clone was seen a few times. Other DNA sequences within the sample encode an identical CDR3. This chain joins TRBV29-1 and TRBJ1-1; a possible D gene is TRBD1 (5 bases). The CDR3 length is 10 residues. Germline CDR1 is SQVTM and CDR2 is ANQGSEA. The germline V and J ends were trimmed by 6 bases and 3 bases, with 5 bases remaining between them. The DNA of the CDR3 is TGCAGCGTAGGGGACACTGAAGCTTTCTTT. Encoded protein: CSVGDTEAFF.

Here the CDR3 reads CASTRRGRVTDTQYF. The DNA for the CDR3 is TGTGCCAGCACCCGGAGAGGGAGGGTCACAGATACGCAGTATTTT. V gene TRBV7-2 combines with J gene TRBJ2-3; 7 bases fit TRBD2. The CDR3 runs to 15 residues. The junction had 9 bases not matched to a gene; V was cut back by 7 bases and J by 2 bases. Germline CDR1 reads SGHTA; CDR2 reads FQGNSA.

This clone was picked up many times. The chain employs TRBV29-1 and TRBJ2-2; D might be TRBD1 (5 bases). Trimming stripped 5 bases from V and 3 bases from J, with 16 bases between. Germline V gene lookup returns CDR1 SQVTM and CDR2 ANQGSEA. The CDR3 loop spans 15 amino acids. The CDR3 sequence is CSVRAQSGYTGELFF. In DNA, the CDR3 is TGCAGCGTTCGGGCCCAATCAGGGTACACCGGGGAGCTGTTTTTT.

This clone was counted a single time. This rearrangement joins TRBV7-6 to TRBJ2-3, with TRBD2 identical over 10 bases. The CDR3 runs 15 residues. The germline gives CDR1 SGHVS, CDR2 FNYEAQ. After removal of 2 bases from V and 6 bases from J, the junction contained 5 bases not matched to a gene. CDR3 protein: CASSLSSGGMDTQYF. In nucleotides, the CDR3 is TGTGCCAGCAGCTTATCTAGCGGGGGCATGGATACGCAGTATTTT.

CDR3: CAIRMGGPGNTIYF. The CDR3 DNA reads TGTGCCATCAGAATGGGGGGTCCTGGAAACACCATATATTTT. The chain combines TRBV10-3 with TRBJ1-3; possibly TRBD1 for D (5 bases). Germline CDR1 ENHRY, CDR2 SYGVKD. The V end was cut by 6 bases, the J end by 2 bases, with 11 bases between. The CDR3 is 14 residues long.

A remark on this clone: Other DNA sequences from this sample encode an identical CDR3 as well. This chain joins TRBV5-4 and TRBJ1-1; tentatively, D is TRBD1 (5 bases). V was clipped by 2 bases and J by 4 bases, with 12 bases between them. The CDR3 runs to 14 residues. The germline CDR1 and CDR2 sequences are SGHNT and YYREEE (reference sequence). CDR3 bases: TGTGCCAGCAGCTTAGGTGGGGGGAGCACTGAAGCTTTCTTT. It yields the protein CASSLGGGSTEAFF.

With respect to this clone: A much larger clone lies a single base off, so this may be a read error. J is TRBJ1-3 and V is TRBV14, with D possibly being TRBD1 (6 bases). Germline CDR1 reads SGHDN; CDR2 reads FVKESK. The length of the CDR3 is 15 residues. Deletions cut 4 bases from V and 0 bases from J, with 10 bases between. The DNA of the CDR3 is TGTGCCAGCAGCCGCGACAGGTTCTCTGGAAACACCATATATTTT. Protein product: CASSRDRFSGNTIYF.

This chain links TRBV2 with TRBJ2-3; 10 nucleotides line up with TRBD2. The CDR3 has 17 amino acids. V shed 5 bases, J shed 2 bases, and the junction held 10 bases outside the gene matches. In germline, CDR1 is SNHLY, CDR2 FYNNEI. Here the CDR3 DNA reads TGTGCCAGCAGTCTCCTTCCACTAGCGGGGTTCACAGATACGCAGTATTTT. This gives the protein CASSLLPLAGFTDTQYF.

On this clone: Other DNA sequences from this sample encode an identical CDR3 as well. This chain links TRBV7-2 with TRBJ1-5; 11 nucleotides align to TRBD1. Trimming removed 4 bases from V and 4 bases from J; junction bases left unmatched: 3. The CDR3 spans 15 residues. The germline CDR1 and CDR2 sequences are SGHTA and FQGNSA. The CDR3 loop reads CASSYGTGGNQPQHF. The CDR3 bases are TGTGCCAGCAGCTACGGGACAGGGGGGAATCAGCCCCAGCATTTT.

CDR3 DNA: TGTGCCAGCAGCCGTAGCGGGGCCCTCGGGAATGAGCAGTTCTTC. This encodes CASSRSGALGNEQFF. This chain uses TRBV7-2 with TRBJ2-1, with 8 bases aligning to TRBD2. The CDR3 runs to 15 residues. V shed 5 bases and J 7 bases; nucleotides not matched to a gene: 10. Germline V gene sequence: CDR1 SGHTA, CDR2 FQGNSA.

CDR3 region: CASSEVGKYEQYF. As DNA, the CDR3 is TGCGCCAGCAGTGAGGTTGGGAAATACGAGCAGTACTTC. The rearrangement links TRBV10-2 to TRBJ2-7; D remains unclear. There are 13 residues in the CDR3. V shed 2 bases and J shed 4 bases, with 9 bases lying between them. CDR1 is WSHSY and CDR2 is SAAADI in the germline V gene.

V usage is TRBV2 and J usage is TRBJ2-4; D might be TRBD1 or TRBD2, each matching 6 bases. The germline V and J ends were trimmed by 5 bases and 1 base, with 12 bases remaining between them. The CDR3 sequence is 15 residues long. In germline, CDR1 is SNHLY, CDR2 FYNNEI. In DNA form, the CDR3 reads TGTGCCAGCAGTCTACAGGGACTGGCCAAAAACATTCAGTACTTC. Encoded protein: CASSLQGLAKNIQYF.

The chain links TRBV7-2 to TRBJ2-5; a weak D match, TRBD2 (6 bases). Germline CDR1 and CDR2: SGHTA and FQGNSA. V was clipped by 2 bases and J by 9 bases, with 16 bases between them. CDR3 size: 14 residues. The CDR3 here is CASSLLDTLAPQYF. The CDR3 region has the DNA TGTGCCAGCAGCTTATTGGACACTCTAGCGCCCCAGTACTTC. Drawing the rest from reference TRBV7-2 and TRBJ2-5, the complete variable domain is GAGVSQSPSNKVTEKGKDVELRCDPISGHTALYWYRQSLGQGLEFLIYFQGNSAPDKSGLPSDRFSAERTGGSVSTLTIQRTQQEDSAVYLCASSLLDTLAPQYFGPGTRLLVL.

For the CDR3, the DNA is TGTGCCAGCAGCGCGGACAGAGCTGGCTACACCTTC. Translating it yields CASSADRAGYTF. The chain carries TRBV14 and TRBJ1-2; D possibly corresponds to TRBD1 (6 bases). CDR1 SGHDN and CDR2 FVKESK come from the germline V gene. CDR3 length equals 12 residues. Between the trimmed V and J ends, which lost 5 bases and 7 bases, there was a span of 11 bases.

The chain joins TRBV19 to TRBJ1-1, with no clear D. The V gene lost 4 bases and the J gene lost 1 base, with 10 bases spanning the gap. Germline-derived CDR1 and CDR2 are LNHDA and SQIVND (reference sequence). The CDR3 contains 14 residues. The CDR3 DNA is TGTGCCAGTAGTACCGCCCGGAAGAACACTGAAGCTTTCTTT. Translating it yields CASSTARKNTEAFF. Combining the CDR3 with reference TRBV19 and TRBJ1-1 gives the whole variable domain DGGITQSPKYLFRKEGQNVTLSCEQNLNHDAMYWYRQDPGQGLRLIYYSQIVNDFQKGDIAEGYSVSREKKESFPLTVTSAQKNPTAFYLCASSTARKNTEAFFGQGTRLTVV.

The chain employs TRBV6-5 and TRBJ1-6, with a tentative D call TRBD1 (5 bases). Germline V CDR1 and CDR2: MNHEY, SVGAGI. Trimming removed 6 bases from V and 0 bases from J, with 9 bases in between. CDR3 size: 15 residues. The CDR3 spells CASSPRGSYNSPLHF. The CDR3 DNA reads as TGTGCCAGCAGCCCAAGGGGCTCCTATAATTCACCCCTCCACTTT.

CDR3 DNA: TGCGCCAGCAGCTTCCGGACTAGCGGGGCTGTCCAGTTCTTC. It codes for CASSFRTSGAVQFF. The chain combines TRBV5-1 with TRBJ2-1, with 12 bases fitting TRBD2. The CDR3 is 14 amino acids. Losses at the gene ends were 2 bases for V and 13 bases for J; bases not matched to a gene: 7. The V gene's germline CDR1 is SGHRS and CDR2 YFSETQ.

A remark on this clone: The sample contains more than one DNA sequence encoding this CDR3. The J gene is TRBJ1-3, the V gene TRBV5-1; D perhaps matches TRBD1 (5 bases). Germline CDR1 and CDR2: SGHRS and YFSETQ. The CDR3 sequence is 15 residues long. Trimming shortened V by 1 base and J by 4 bases, and 12 bases separated the two germline ends. CDR3 amino acids: CASSLNGGSGNTIYF. In DNA form, the CDR3 reads TGCGCCAGCAGCTTGAATGGGGGGTCCGGAAACACCATATATTTT.

The CDR3 region is CASSLGMVVDTQYF. In DNA, the CDR3 is TGTGCCAGCAGCTTGGGTATGGTTGTAGATACGCAGTATTTT. The chain employs TRBV11-2 and TRBJ2-3; D remains unclear. The CDR3 runs to 14 residues. CDR1 and CDR2 (germline): SGHAT, FQNNGV. V was trimmed by 3 bases and J by 5 bases, leaving 12 bases between them.